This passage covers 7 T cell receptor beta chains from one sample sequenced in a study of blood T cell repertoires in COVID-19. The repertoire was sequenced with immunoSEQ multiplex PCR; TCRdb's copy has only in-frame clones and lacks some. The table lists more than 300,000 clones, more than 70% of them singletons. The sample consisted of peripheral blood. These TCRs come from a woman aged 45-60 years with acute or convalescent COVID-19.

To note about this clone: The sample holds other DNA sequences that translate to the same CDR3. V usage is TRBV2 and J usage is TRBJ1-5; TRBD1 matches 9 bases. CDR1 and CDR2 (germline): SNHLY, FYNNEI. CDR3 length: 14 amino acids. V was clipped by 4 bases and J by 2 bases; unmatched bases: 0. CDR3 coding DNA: TGTGCCAGCAGTGGGACAGGGGGCAATCAGCCCCAGCATTTT. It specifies CASSGTGGNQPQHF.

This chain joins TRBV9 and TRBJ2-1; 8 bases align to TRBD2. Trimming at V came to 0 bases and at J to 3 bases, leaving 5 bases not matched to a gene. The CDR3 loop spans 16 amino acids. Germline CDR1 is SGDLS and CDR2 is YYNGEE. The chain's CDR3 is CASSVGFSGIYNEQFF. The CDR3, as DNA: TGTGCCAGCAGCGTAGGATTTAGCGGGATCTACAATGAGCAGTTCTTC.

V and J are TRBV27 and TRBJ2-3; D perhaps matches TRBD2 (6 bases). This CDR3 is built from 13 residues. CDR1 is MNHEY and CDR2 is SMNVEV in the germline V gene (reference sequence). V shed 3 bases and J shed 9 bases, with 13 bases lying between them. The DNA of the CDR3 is TGTGCCAGCAGTTTGAGTTTCGCGGGGACGCAGTATTTT. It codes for CASSLSFAGTQYF.

The CDR3 region is CASSSDSSYEQYF. CDR3 coding DNA: TGTGCCAGCAGCTCCGACAGCTCCTACGAGCAGTACTTC. The chain is built from TRBV7-2 and TRBJ2-7; a weak D match, TRBD1 (5 bases). Germline lookup yields CDR1 SGHTA and CDR2 FQGNSA. V dropped 4 bases and J dropped 0 bases, with 7 bases sitting between them. The CDR3 has 13 residues.

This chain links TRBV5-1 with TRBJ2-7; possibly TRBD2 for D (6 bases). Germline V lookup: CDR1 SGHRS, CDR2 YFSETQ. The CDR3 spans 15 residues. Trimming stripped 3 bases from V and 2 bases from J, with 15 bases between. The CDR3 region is CASSSLSGRAYEQYF. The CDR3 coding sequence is TGCGCCAGCAGCTCTTTAAGCGGGCGGGCCTACGAGCAGTACTTC. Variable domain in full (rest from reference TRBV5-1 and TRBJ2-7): KAGVTQTPRYLIKTRGQQVTLSCSPISGHRSVSWYQQTPGQGLQFLFEYFSETQRNKGNFPGRFSGRQFSNSRSEMNVSTLELGDSALYLCASSSLSGRAYEQYFGPGTRLTVT.

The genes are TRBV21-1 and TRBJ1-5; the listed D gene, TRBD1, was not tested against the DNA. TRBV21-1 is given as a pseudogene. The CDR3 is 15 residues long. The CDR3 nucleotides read TGTGCCAGCAGCAAAGGTCCACAGGGGAATCAGCCCCAGCATTTT. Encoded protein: CASSKGPQGNQPQHF.

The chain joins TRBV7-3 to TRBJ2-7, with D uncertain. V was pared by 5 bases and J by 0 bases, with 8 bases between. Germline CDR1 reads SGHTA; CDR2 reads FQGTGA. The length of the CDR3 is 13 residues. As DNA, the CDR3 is TGTGCCAGCAGCCCCCAGGTCTCCTACGAGCAGTACTTC. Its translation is CASSPQVSYEQYF.